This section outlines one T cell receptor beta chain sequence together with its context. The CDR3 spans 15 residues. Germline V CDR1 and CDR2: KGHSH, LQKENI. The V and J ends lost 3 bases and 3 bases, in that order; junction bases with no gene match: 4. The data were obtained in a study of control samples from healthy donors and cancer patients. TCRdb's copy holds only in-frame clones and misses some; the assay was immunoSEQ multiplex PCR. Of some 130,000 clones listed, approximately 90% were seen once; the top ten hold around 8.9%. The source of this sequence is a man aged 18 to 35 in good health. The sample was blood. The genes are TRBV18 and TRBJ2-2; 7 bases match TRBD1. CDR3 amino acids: CASSPGQTDTGELFF. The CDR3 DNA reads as TGTGCCAGCTCACCGGGACAGACAGACACCGGGGAGCTGTTTTTT.